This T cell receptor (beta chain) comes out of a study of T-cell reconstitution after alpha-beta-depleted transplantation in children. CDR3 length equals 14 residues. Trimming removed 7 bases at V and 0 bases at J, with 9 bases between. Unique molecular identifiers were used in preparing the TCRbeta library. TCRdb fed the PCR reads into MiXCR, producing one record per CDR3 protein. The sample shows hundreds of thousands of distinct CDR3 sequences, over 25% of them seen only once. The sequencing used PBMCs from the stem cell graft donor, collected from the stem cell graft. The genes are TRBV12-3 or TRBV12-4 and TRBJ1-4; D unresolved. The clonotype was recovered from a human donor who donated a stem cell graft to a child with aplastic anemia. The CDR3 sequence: CASNDGTTNEKLFF. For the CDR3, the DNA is TGTGCCAGCAACGACGGAACAACTAATGAAAAACTGTTTTTT.